The T cell receptor (beta chain) under discussion was sequenced for a study of Ad26.COV2.S vaccination and SARS-CoV-2 variants. TCRdb's table, derived via immunoSEQ multiplex PCR, lists solely in-frame clones and lacks some. This sample has hundreds of thousands of clones; about 91% occur once, and the top ten carry about 2.4%. This CDR3 has 17 amino acids. The V and J ends lost 4 bases and 3 bases respectively, with 18 bases between them. From germline, CDR1 is LGHNA and CDR2 YSLEER. Treatment indicated: some 20 received Ad26.COV2.S at low or high dose, single or two shots; 5 received placebo; per-sample allocation not given. The samples were gathered on day 63 after the first injection of vaccine or placebo.

The sequencing here drew on peripheral blood, taken in a trial of Ad26.COV2.S vaccine versus placebo. The chain employs TRBV4-3 and TRBJ2-2; weak D call: TRBD2 (6 bases). The clonotype originates from a person between 18 and 60 years old who received the Ad26.COV2.S COVID-19 vaccine or a placebo. The CDR3 reads CASSPSFRLEDTGELFF. CDR3 DNA sequence: TGCGCCAGCAGCCCGTCCTTCCGACTAGAGGACACCGGGGAGCTGTTTTTT.